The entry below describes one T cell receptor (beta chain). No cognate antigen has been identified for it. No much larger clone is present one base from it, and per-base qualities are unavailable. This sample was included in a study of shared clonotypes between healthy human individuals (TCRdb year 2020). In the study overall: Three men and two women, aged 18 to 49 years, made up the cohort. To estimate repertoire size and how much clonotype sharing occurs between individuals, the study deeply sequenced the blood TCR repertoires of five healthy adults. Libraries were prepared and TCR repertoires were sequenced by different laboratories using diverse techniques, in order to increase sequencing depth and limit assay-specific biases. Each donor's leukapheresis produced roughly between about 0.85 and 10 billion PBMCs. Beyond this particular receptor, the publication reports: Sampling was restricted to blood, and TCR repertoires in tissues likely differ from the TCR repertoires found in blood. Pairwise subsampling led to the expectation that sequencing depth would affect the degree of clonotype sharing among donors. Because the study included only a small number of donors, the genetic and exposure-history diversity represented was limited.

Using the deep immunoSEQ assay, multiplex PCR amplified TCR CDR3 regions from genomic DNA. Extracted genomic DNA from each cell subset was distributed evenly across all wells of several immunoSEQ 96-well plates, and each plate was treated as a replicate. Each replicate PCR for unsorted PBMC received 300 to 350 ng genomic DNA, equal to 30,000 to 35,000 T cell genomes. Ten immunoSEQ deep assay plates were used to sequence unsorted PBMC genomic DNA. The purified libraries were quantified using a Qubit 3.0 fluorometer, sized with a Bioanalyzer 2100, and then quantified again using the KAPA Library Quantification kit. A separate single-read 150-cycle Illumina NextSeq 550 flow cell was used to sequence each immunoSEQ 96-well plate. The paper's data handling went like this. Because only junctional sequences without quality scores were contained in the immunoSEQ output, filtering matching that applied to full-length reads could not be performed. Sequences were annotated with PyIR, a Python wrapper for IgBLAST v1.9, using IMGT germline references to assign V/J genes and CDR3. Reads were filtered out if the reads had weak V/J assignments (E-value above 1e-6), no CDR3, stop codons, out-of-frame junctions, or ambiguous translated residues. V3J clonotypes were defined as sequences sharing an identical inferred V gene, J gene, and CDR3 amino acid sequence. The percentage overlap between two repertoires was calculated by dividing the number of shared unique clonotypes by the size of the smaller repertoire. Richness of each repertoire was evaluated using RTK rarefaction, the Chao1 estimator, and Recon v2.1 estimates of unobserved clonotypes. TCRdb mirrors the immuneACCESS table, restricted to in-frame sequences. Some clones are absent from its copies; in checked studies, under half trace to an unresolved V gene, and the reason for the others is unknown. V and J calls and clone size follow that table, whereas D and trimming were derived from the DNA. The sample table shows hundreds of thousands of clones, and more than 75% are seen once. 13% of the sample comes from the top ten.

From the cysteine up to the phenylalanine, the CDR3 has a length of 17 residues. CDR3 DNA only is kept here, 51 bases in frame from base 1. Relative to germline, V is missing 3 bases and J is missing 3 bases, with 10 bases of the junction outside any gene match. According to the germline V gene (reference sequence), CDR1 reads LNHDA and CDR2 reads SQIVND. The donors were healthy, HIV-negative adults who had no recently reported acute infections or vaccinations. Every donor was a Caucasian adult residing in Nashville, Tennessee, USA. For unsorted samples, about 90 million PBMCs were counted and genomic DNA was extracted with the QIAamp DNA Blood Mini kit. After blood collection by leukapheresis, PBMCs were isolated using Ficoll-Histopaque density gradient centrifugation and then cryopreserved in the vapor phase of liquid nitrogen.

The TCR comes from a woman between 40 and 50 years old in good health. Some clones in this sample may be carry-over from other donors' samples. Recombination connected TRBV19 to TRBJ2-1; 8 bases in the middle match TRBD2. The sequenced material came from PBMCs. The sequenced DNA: TGTGCCAGTAGTATTCCCGTAGCGGGACGGGACTACAATGAGCAGTTCTTC. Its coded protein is CASSIPVAGRDYNEQFF.